This T cell receptor (beta chain) was identified in a study of blood T cell repertoires in COVID-19 (dated by TCRdb to 2018 to 2021). With regard to the full study: Collaborator samples came from the United States, Italy and Spain and covered acute and convalescent phases of COVID-19. A de-identified subject ID, COVID-19 status, age in years and sex were almost always included in the sample metadata. The repertoires were released in a freely available public database intended as a resource for research on the immune response to SARS-CoV-2. Deeply sampled blood TCRbeta repertoires from subjects exposed to, actively infected with, or recovered from COVID-19 were included in the dataset. Samples came from the ongoing ImmuneRACE study (first 160 participants) plus 1,254 subjects from 6 global collaborators. The material from the prospective study consisted of cDNA or gDNA derived from T cells, B-cell-depleted T cells, or PBMCs. Where available, HLA class I and class II types were taken from metadata supplied by the sample provider and were not determined by assay-based typing. Overall results and qualifications from the work: The quantity of clinical and demographic metadata differed by source and by participant and was supplied without curation.

Collaborating institutions collected whole blood in K2EDTA tubes following their own protocols. For TCRbeta analysis, collaborators shipped samples in one of three forms: frozen whole blood, isolated PBMCs, or DNA extracted from either of those sample types. TCRbeta CDR3 regions were amplified from genomic DNA using the immunoSEQ Assay, a bias-controlled multiplex PCR. Turning to the authors' computational methods: Within the assay, amplification of reference gene primers was used to estimate how many nucleated cells each sample contained. To quantify the absolute abundance of each unique TCRbeta CDR3 rearrangement, sequence reads were collapsed and filtered. For each sample, productive Simpson clonality was calculated by taking the square root of Simpson's diversity index across productive rearrangements. Imported from immuneACCESS, the table was reduced by TCRdb to in-frame sequences with V and J called. These copies leave out some clones; in studies compared against another copy, an unresolved V gene accounts for under half, and the cause of the remainder is not known. V, J and clone size reflect that table, while D and trimming were determined from the DNA. The sample yields 290,000 or so clones; more than 85% were counted once. Jointly, the top ten make up 1.3% of the sample.

For this clone: Its antigen is currently not known. No qualities accompany the bases; no much larger clone lies one base away.

CDR1 and CDR2 are drawn from the germline V gene (reference sequence): GTSNPN, SVGIG. V trim: 3 bases; J trim: 10 bases; unmatched bases: 14. CDR3 length: 15 amino acids, cysteine to phenylalanine. Kept here is only the CDR3 DNA, which spans 45 bases and is read in frame from base 1. This TCR derives from a man between 70 and 80 years old with acute or convalescent COVID-19. The sample consisted of peripheral blood. The rearranged chain carries TRBV30 and TRBJ2-1; 8 bases in the middle match TRBD2. In nucleotide form, the sequence is TGTGCCTGGAGCCGCGGGGCTAGCGGGCGGGCCGAGCAGTTCTTC. This gives the protein CAWSRGASGRAEQFF.